A single sample gave rise to the 30 T cell receptor beta chains below, sequenced in a study of OX40 agonist ivuxolimab in advanced cancers. Repertoires were generated with immunoSEQ multiplex PCR, while TCRdb's copy carries only in-frame clones and drops some. The sample holds around 83,000 clones; roughly 89% are singletons and the top ten take around 1.5%. Sequencing used CD4+ or CD8+ T cells sorted from blood, obtained in a trial of the OX40 agonist ivuxolimab. These receptors all stem from an adult with an advanced solid tumor such as melanoma, head and neck, liver or kidney cancer.

The V call is TRBV14, the J call TRBJ2-5, with 7 bases matching TRBD2. Germline V lookup: CDR1 SGHDN, CDR2 FVKESK. Trimming removed 4 bases from V and 3 bases from J; junction bases left unmatched: 2. The CDR3 sequence is 13 residues long. The CDR3: CASSLGGEETQYF. CDR3 nucleotide sequence: TGTGCCAGCAGCCTTGGGGGGGAAGAGACCCAGTACTTC.

The rearrangement joins TRBV5-1 to TRBJ2-5; either TRBD1 or TRBD2 may fit D (5 bases each). CDR1 and CDR2 (germline): SGHRS, YFSETQ. CDR3 length equals 16 residues. V was pared by 0 bases and J by 0 bases, with 12 bases between. CDR3 nucleotides: TGCGCCAGCAGCTTGGTGGCAGGGACCAACCAAGAGACCCAGTACTTC. It yields the protein CASSLVAGTNQETQYF.

The chain carries TRBV4-3 and TRBJ2-1; D gene uncertain. The CDR3 is 15 amino acids. V gave up 4 bases and J gave up 0 bases, with 10 bases separating them. Germline V gene sequence: CDR1 LGHNA, CDR2 YSLEER. This CDR3 is CASSPGLSSYNEQFF. CDR3 bases: TGCGCCAGCAGCCCCGGTCTGAGCTCCTACAATGAGCAGTTCTTC.

This chain connects TRBV10-3 to TRBJ2-3; TRBD1 aligns across 7 bases. The CDR3 consists of 15 residues. Germline CDR1 ENHRY, CDR2 SYGVKD. Losses at the gene ends were 2 bases for V and 3 bases for J; bases not matched to a gene: 5. CDR3 residues: CAISEEGARTDTQYF. CDR3 bases: TGTGCCATCAGTGAGGAGGGGGCGAGGACAGATACGCAGTATTTT.

CDR3 amino acids: CASSQTSMEDTQYF. The DNA for the CDR3 is TGTGCCAGCAGTCAGACTAGTATGGAAGATACGCAGTATTTT. The V call is TRBV2, the J call TRBJ2-3, with D possibly being TRBD2 (6 bases). The length of the CDR3 is 14 residues. The V gene lost 5 bases and the J gene lost 5 bases, with 14 bases spanning the gap. The germline V gene has CDR1 SNHLY and CDR2 FYNNEI.

The chain recombines TRBV27 with TRBJ1-1; TRBD1 might be the D (6 bases). V was clipped by 3 bases and J by 7 bases, with 18 bases between them. From germline, CDR1 is MNHEY and CDR2 SMNVEV (reference sequence). This CDR3 spans 15 amino acids. The CDR3 here is CASSFQQGSPGEAFF. In DNA form, the CDR3 reads TGTGCCAGCAGTTTCCAACAGGGTTCCCCGGGTGAAGCTTTCTTT.

About this clone: Sequence at one end of the junction differs from germline and may be a read error. J is TRBJ2-2 and V is TRBV5-1; D is possibly TRBD1 (6 bases). The CDR3 spans 16 residues. Germline CDR1 is SGHRS and CDR2 is YFSETQ. The CDR3 sequence is CASSLGAGAISGELFF. DNA of the CDR3: TGCGCCAGCAGTTTGGGGGCAGGGGCCATCTCCGGGGAGCTGTTTTTT.

J is TRBJ1-5 and V is TRBV6-5, with D possibly TRBD1 on 5 matching bases. Germline-derived CDR1 and CDR2 are MNHEY and SVGAGI. CDR3 length: 13 amino acids. The germline V and J ends were trimmed by 6 bases and 4 bases, with 10 bases remaining between them. CDR3 nucleotides: TGTGCCAGCAGCAGGGACCAAAATCAGCCCCAGCATTTT. Amino acid sequence: CASSRDQNQPQHF.

This chain joins TRBV6-1 and TRBJ2-3; TRBD2 might be the D (6 bases). Germline CDR1 is MNHNS and CDR2 is SASEGT. Trimming shortened V by 3 bases and J by 0 bases, and 10 bases separated the two germline ends. CDR3 size: 15 residues. The CDR3 region has the DNA TGTGCCAGCAGTGAGGGCGGGATTAGCACAGATACGCAGTATTTT. Translation gives CASSEGGISTDTQYF.

V gene TRBV2 combines with J gene TRBJ2-5, with D maybe TRBD2 (5 bases). V shed 6 bases and J shed 5 bases, with 19 bases lying between them. The germline gives CDR1 SNHLY, CDR2 FYNNEI. This CDR3 has 15 amino acids. CDR3 residues: CASSGGSQRRETQYF. Here the CDR3 DNA reads TGTGCCAGCAGCGGCGGGTCCCAGAGAAGGGAGACCCAGTACTTC.

J is TRBJ2-7 and V is TRBV5-1; TRBD1 might be the D (5 bases). V shed 5 bases and J shed 3 bases, with 18 bases lying between them. Germline CDR1 reads SGHRS; CDR2 reads YFSETQ. The CDR3 totals 15 residues. Here the CDR3 DNA reads TGCGCCAGCAGAGCAGGGATCGGATCATTCTACGAGCAGTACTTC. Amino acids: CASRAGIGSFYEQYF.

Here the CDR3 DNA reads TGTGCCAGCAGCTTAGCGGGAGGGAGCACAGATACGCAGTATTTT. This gives the protein CASSLAGGSTDTQYF. The genes are TRBV13 and TRBJ2-3, with 8 positions matching TRBD2. With V trimmed by 1 base and J by 0 bases, 0 bases remained unmatched. CDR1 and CDR2 (germline): PRHDT, FYEKMQ (reference sequence). This CDR3 has 15 residues.

V and J are TRBV15 and TRBJ2-1, with 14 bases identical to TRBD2. In germline, CDR1 is LNHNV, CDR2 YYDKDF (reference sequence). V lost 0 bases to trimming and J lost 11 bases; unmatched junction nucleotides: 6. This CDR3 comprises 16 residues. In nucleotides, the CDR3 is TGTGCCACCAGCAGAGACCCGGGACTAGCGGGAGATAAGCAGTTCTTC. This encodes CATSRDPGLAGDKQFF.

The gene calls are TRBV5-1 and TRBJ2-7; TRBD1 or TRBD2 may be the D gene (5 bases each). The germline V gene has CDR1 SGHRS and CDR2 YFSETQ. CDR3 length equals 13 residues. Trimming cost V 1 base and J 4 bases, with 9 bases left between them. Written as DNA, the CDR3 is TGCGCCAGCAGCTTGATGGGGGTTTACGAGCAGTACTTC. Its translation is CASSLMGVYEQYF.

V gene TRBV28 combines with J gene TRBJ2-2; D is unclear. The germline V gene encodes CDR1 MDHEN and CDR2 SYDVKM. The CDR3 loop spans 11 amino acids. With 8 bases removed from V and 6 bases from J, the gap between germline ends came to 7 bases. The CDR3 loop reads CASWRPGELFF. The CDR3 DNA reads as TGTGCCAGCTGGCGTCCCGGGGAGCTGTTTTTT.

The chain is built from TRBV30 and TRBJ2-3; TRBD2 agrees at 10 bases. This CDR3 has 10 residues. Losses at the gene ends were 4 bases for V and 15 bases for J; bases not matched to a gene: 4. Germline V gives CDR1 GTSNPN, CDR2 SVGIG (reference sequence). CDR3 sequence reads: CAWTSGRLYF. CDR3 bases: TGTGCCTGGACTAGCGGGAGACTATATTTT. The complete variable domain, with remaining parts taken from reference TRBV30 and TRBJ2-3, reads SQTIHQWPATLVQPVGSPLSLECTVEGTSNPNLYWYRQAAGRGLQLLFYSVGIGQISSEVPQNLSASRPQDRQFILSSKKLLLSDSGFYLCAWTSGRLYFGPGTRLTVL.

The J gene is TRBJ2-5, the V gene TRBV5-4; 7 positions agree with TRBD2. Unmatched junction bases numbered 8, after V lost 4 bases and J lost 5 bases. This CDR3 spans 14 amino acids. Germline V gives CDR1 SGHNT, CDR2 YYREEE (reference sequence). The CDR3 is CASSLRESMETQYF. CDR3 nucleotides: TGTGCCAGCAGCCTGCGGGAGTCAATGGAGACCCAGTACTTC. The full variable domain, completed using reference TRBV5-4 and TRBJ2-5, is ETGVTQSPTHLIKTRGQQVTLRCSSQSGHNTVSWYQQALGQGPQFIFQYYREEENGRGNFPPRFSGLQFPNYSSELNVNALELDDSALYLCASSLRESMETQYFGPGTRLLVL.

V and J are TRBV11-2 and TRBJ2-2; TRBD2 matches at 11 bases. The CDR3 length is 16 residues. The germline V gene has CDR1 SGHAT and CDR2 FQNNGV. Losses at the gene ends were 4 bases for V and 7 bases for J; bases not matched to a gene: 8. CDR3 sequence (DNA): TGTGCCAGCAGCTCCTATAGCGGGGGGGCCATCGGGGAGCTGTTTTTT. Its translation is CASSSYSGGAIGELFF.

The gene calls are TRBV15 and TRBJ2-1; 8 bases are a match to TRBD2. CDR3 length: 16 residues. V dropped 1 base and J dropped 3; count of bases not matched to a gene: 5. The germline gives CDR1 LNHNV, CDR2 YYDKDF (reference sequence). The CDR3 region is CATSRGSSGSYNEQFF. The CDR3 region has the DNA TGTGCCACCAGCAGAGGAAGCAGCGGGAGCTACAATGAGCAGTTCTTC.

The chain employs TRBV5-6 and TRBJ2-7; D not certain. CDR1 is SGHDT and CDR2 is YYEEEE in the germline V gene. The CDR3 consists of 12 residues. The V gene lost 4 bases and the J gene lost 5 bases, with 10 bases spanning the gap. Here the CDR3 reads CASSRVSHEQYF. Written as DNA, the CDR3 is TGTGCCAGCAGCCGAGTGTCCCACGAGCAGTACTTC.

The chain links TRBV28 to TRBJ2-6; TRBD1 aligns across 12 bases. In germline, CDR1 is MDHEN, CDR2 SYDVKM. The CDR3 totals 16 residues. V shed 11 bases, J shed 3 bases, and the junction held 8 bases outside the gene matches. The CDR3 bases are TGTGCCGTTGGGACAGGGGGCACTTATGGGGCCAACGTCCTGACTTTC. It is translated as CAVGTGGTYGANVLTF.

The chain uses TRBV28 and TRBJ1-2; D is ambiguous. Germline values: CDR1 MDHEN, CDR2 SYDVKM. V dropped 5 bases and J dropped 2 bases, with 9 bases sitting between them. CDR3 length: 13 amino acids. The CDR3 here is CASSLPLNYGYTF. In nucleotides, the CDR3 is TGTGCCAGCAGTCTCCCACTCAACTATGGCTACACCTTC.

The chain joins TRBV6-6 to TRBJ2-4; D perhaps matches TRBD1 (6 bases). The V end was cut by 0 bases, the J end by 5 bases, with 8 bases between. Germline V gives CDR1 MNHNY, CDR2 SVGAGI (reference sequence). The CDR3 loop spans 14 amino acids. This CDR3 is CASSYSGAENIQYF. In nucleotides, the CDR3 is TGTGCCAGCAGTTACTCGGGGGCCGAAAACATTCAGTACTTC.

The chain couples TRBV7-9 to TRBJ1-5; D ambiguous. Germline CDR1 and CDR2: SEHNR and FQNEAQ (reference sequence). With 7 bases removed from V and 2 bases from J, the gap between germline ends came to 6 bases. The length of the CDR3 is 12 residues. The CDR3 region is CASTWGNQPQHF. The CDR3 bases are TGTGCCAGCACCTGGGGCAATCAGCCCCAGCATTTT. Using reference TRBV7-9 and TRBJ1-5 for the parts outside the CDR3, the full variable domain is DTGVSQNPRHKITKRGQNVTFRCDPISEHNRLYWYRQTLGQGPEFLTYFQNEAQLEKSRLLSDRFSAERPKGSFSTLEIQRTEQGDSAMYLCASTWGNQPQHFGDGTRLSIL.

This clone is a singleton in its sample. The gene calls are TRBV5-6 and TRBJ1-1; 7 nucleotides match TRBD1. Germline values: CDR1 SGHDT, CDR2 YYEEEE. J was trimmed by 11 bases and V by 3 bases; bases with no gene match: 4. The CDR3 consists of 11 residues. CDR3 nucleotides: TGTGCCAGCAGCTCACAGGGGCGGGCTTTCTTT. Its protein is CASSSQGRAFF.

The chain uses TRBV10-3 and TRBJ2-7; 8 nucleotides match TRBD1. Trimming cost V 2 bases and J 4 bases; bases outside gene matches: 4. The CDR3 covers 14 residues. The germline gives CDR1 ENHRY, CDR2 SYGVKD. CDR3 bases: TGTGCCATCAGTGAGGAGAGGACAGGGTACGAGCAGTACTTC. Amino acid sequence: CAISEERTGYEQYF.

This rearrangement joins TRBV28 to TRBJ2-2, with 10 positions matching TRBD1. Germline V CDR1 and CDR2: MDHEN, SYDVKM. This CDR3 region has 16 residues. Unmatched junction bases numbered 10, after V lost 6 bases and J lost 6 bases. CDR3 sequence (DNA): TGTGCCAGCAGCCTCATCGGGACAGGGGAATCCGGGGAGCTGTTTTTT. As protein: CASSLIGTGESGELFF.

The chain links TRBV6-1 to TRBJ2-1, with 7 bases identical to TRBD2. There are 13 residues in the CDR3. Germline loops: CDR1 MNHNS, CDR2 SASEGT. V lost 2 bases, J lost 11 bases, and 6 bases stayed unmatched. The CDR3 is CASSEMAGVQQFF. The CDR3 region has the DNA TGTGCCAGCAGTGAAATGGCGGGAGTTCAGCAGTTCTTC.

The V and J genes are TRBV28 and TRBJ1-2; 7 positions match TRBD1. The CDR3 contains 14 residues. After removal of 6 bases from V and 8 bases from J, the junction contained 12 bases not matched to a gene. Germline CDR1 is MDHEN and CDR2 is SYDVKM. CDR3 protein: CASSSGTEVEGYTF. The CDR3 nucleotides are TGTGCCAGCAGCTCCGGGACAGAGGTTGAGGGCTACACCTTC.

This chain joins TRBV7-2 and TRBJ1-5, with 8 bases identical to TRBD1. Germline V gene lookup returns CDR1 SGHTA and CDR2 FQGNSA. With 5 bases clipped from V and 1 base from J, the junction kept 4 bases outside the gene matches. This CDR3 has 15 amino acids. The CDR3 sequence: CASSPNRGSNQPQHF. The CDR3 region has the DNA TGTGCCAGCAGCCCTAACAGGGGGAGCAATCAGCCCCAGCATTTT.